This passage covers 31 T cell receptor beta chains from one sample sequenced in a study of T cell repertoires and HLA-DP antigens. These TCRs' antigens remain unknown. Clones were sequenced by immunoSEQ multiplex PCR, and TCRdb holds only the in-frame ones, with some missing. The data hold roughly 120,000 clones, with more than 85% observed a single time. Specimen: CD4+ T cells from PBMCs. The origin of the receptors is a woman between 18 and 29 years old in good health and CMV-seronegative.

The chain is built from TRBV28 and TRBJ2-3; TRBD1 is a possible D gene (5 bases). This CDR3 is built from 16 residues. The germline V gene has CDR1 MDHEN and CDR2 SYDVKM. V dropped 6 bases and J dropped 2 bases, with 18 bases sitting between them. The CDR3, as DNA: TGTGCCAGCAGGGGAAGCAAGGGGTCTGCCACAGATACGCAGTATTTT. It translates to CASRGSKGSATDTQYF.

The chain combines TRBV7-3 with TRBJ2-3; 7 bases are shared with TRBD2. The CDR3 covers 14 residues. The junction had 5 bases not matched to a gene; V was cut back by 2 bases and J by 6 bases. From germline, CDR1 is SGHTA and CDR2 FQGTGA. CDR3 coding DNA: TGTGCCAGCAGCTTAGACGTACTAGCGGATACGCAGTATTTT. Protein sequence: CASSLDVLADTQYF.

The V call is TRBV7-6, the J call TRBJ2-5; no definite D call. Germline V CDR1 and CDR2: SGHVS, FNYEAQ. V lost 2 bases, J lost 4 bases, and 8 bases lay in between. The CDR3 loop spans 13 amino acids. The CDR3 DNA sequence: TGTGCCAGCAGCTTACTGGATCCAGAGACCCAGTACTTC. Encoded protein: CASSLLDPETQYF. Variable domain in full (rest from reference TRBV7-6 and TRBJ2-5): GAGVSQSPRYKVTKRGQDVALRCDPISGHVSLYWYRQALGQGPEFLTYFNYEAQQDKSGLPNDRFSAERPEGSISTLTIQRTEQRDSAMYRCASSLLDPETQYFGPGTRLLVL.

The chain uses TRBV6-5 and TRBJ1-1, with D tentatively TRBD1 (5 bases). The V gene's germline CDR1 is MNHEY and CDR2 SVGAGI. Trimming removed 2 bases from V and 1 base from J, with 8 bases in between. The CDR3 consists of 14 residues. CDR3 DNA: TGTGCCAGCAGTTACGGGGGGTGGAACACTGAAGCTTTCTTT. This encodes CASSYGGWNTEAFF.

This chain links TRBV5-1 with TRBJ1-1; 7 bases align to TRBD1. Germline trimming cut 4 bases from V and 1 base from J; bases unmatched to any gene: 4. Per the germline V gene, CDR1 is SGHRS and CDR2 is YFSETQ. This CDR3 has 14 residues. The CDR3 DNA is TGCGCCAGCAGCAAGGGACAGCCGAACACTGAAGCTTTCTTT. It is translated as CASSKGQPNTEAFF.

This chain joins TRBV7-2 and TRBJ2-3; 9 positions agree with TRBD2. The CDR3 sequence is 16 residues long. CDR1 SGHTA and CDR2 FQGNSA come from the germline V gene. With V trimmed by 4 bases and J by 4 bases, 9 bases remained unmatched. DNA of the CDR3: TGTGCCAGCAGCTGGGCTCGCGGGGGGGGATCAGATACGCAGTATTTT. Translating gives CASSWARGGGSDTQYF.

The rearrangement links TRBV5-6 to TRBJ2-3; D gene ambiguous. The CDR3 consists of 15 residues. Germline V CDR1 and CDR2: SGHDT, YYEEEE. V gave up 4 bases and J gave up 2 bases, with 14 bases separating them. This CDR3 reads CASSEGLKHTDTQYF. CDR3 nucleotides: TGTGCCAGCAGCGAAGGGTTAAAGCACACAGATACGCAGTATTTT.

This chain joins TRBV15 and TRBJ1-2; D remains ambiguous. CDR1 and CDR2 from the germline V gene are LNHNV and YYDKDF (reference sequence). This CDR3 has 14 amino acids. The V and J ends lost 0 bases and 2 bases respectively, with 7 bases between them. CDR3 protein: CATSRDAANYGYTF. The DNA of the CDR3 is TGTGCCACCAGCAGAGATGCAGCCAACTATGGCTACACCTTC.

The chain uses TRBV5-1 and TRBJ2-2, with D perhaps TRBD2 (5 bases). CDR1 and CDR2 from the germline V gene are SGHRS and YFSETQ. V lost 4 bases and J 4 bases, leaving 14 bases between the germline ends. The CDR3 sequence is 15 residues long. The CDR3 region has the DNA TGCGCCAGCAGCCTAATCCCCGCGGGCACCGGGGAGCTGTTTTTT. It encodes CASSLIPAGTGELFF.

The chain links TRBV7-9 to TRBJ2-7; D may be TRBD1 (6 bases). CDR1 is SEHNR, CDR2 FQNEAQ, per germline (reference sequence). CDR3 length: 13 residues. Trimming stripped 5 bases from V and 7 bases from J, with 15 bases between. Written as DNA, the CDR3 is TGTGCCAGCAGCCCGGACAGCCCAAGAGAGCAGTACGTC. It encodes CASSPDSPREQYV.

As DNA, the CDR3 is TGCGCCAGCAGCGCCGCTCTAGCTAACTATGGCTACACCTTC. Protein: CASSAALANYGYTF. This rearrangement joins TRBV5-1 to TRBJ1-2; no firm D call. This CDR3 contains 14 residues. V shed 4 bases and J shed 0 bases, with 10 bases lying between them. The germline gives CDR1 SGHRS, CDR2 YFSETQ.

V is TRBV7-2 and J is TRBJ1-4; D unclear. This CDR3 comprises 16 residues. The V and J ends lost 1 base and 5 bases respectively, with 14 bases between them. In germline, CDR1 is SGHTA, CDR2 FQGNSA. CDR3 protein: CASSLVGLTGNEKLFF. CDR3 DNA sequence: TGTGCCAGCAGCTTAGTTGGTCTCACTGGCAATGAAAAACTGTTTTTT.

The chain recombines TRBV4-2 with TRBJ2-1; either TRBD1 or TRBD2 may supply D (9 bases each). CDR3 size: 19 residues. Germline loops: CDR1 LGHNA, CDR2 YNFKEQ. V shed 1 base and J shed 8 bases, with 27 bases lying between them. As DNA, the CDR3 is TGTGCCAGCAGCCAAGGGACAGGGGTTAGCGGGAGCGTACGCGATGAGCAGTTCTTC. It encodes CASSQGTGVSGSVRDEQFF.

The rearrangement uses TRBV5-1 and TRBJ1-4; 7 bases align to TRBD1. Germline CDR1 SGHRS, CDR2 YFSETQ. The length of the CDR3 is 14 residues. J lost 4 bases, V lost 5 bases, and 5 bases had no gene match. The CDR3 DNA follows: TGCGCCAGCAGTGAAGGGGGCGGTAATGAAAAACTGTTTTTT. Protein: CASSEGGGNEKLFF.

CDR3 DNA sequence: TGTGCCAGCGCCCTCCGAGGGGGTATGCCTGGAAACACCATATATTTT. Translating it yields CASALRGGMPGNTIYF. This rearrangement joins TRBV11-2 to TRBJ1-3; possibly TRBD1 for D (6 bases). The CDR3 covers 16 residues. CDR1 SGHAT and CDR2 FQNNGV come from the germline V gene. The V and J ends lost 8 bases and 2 bases respectively, with 19 bases between them.

This chain connects TRBV6-6 to TRBJ1-4; TRBD1 matches at 7 bases. Germline V gene lookup returns CDR1 MNHNY and CDR2 SVGAGI (reference sequence). Unmatched junction bases numbered 9, after V lost 6 bases and J lost 8 bases. The CDR3 is 14 residues long. The CDR3 protein is CASSPRDRTEKLFF. The CDR3 DNA reads as TGTGCCAGCAGCCCCCGGGACAGAACGGAAAAACTGTTTTTT.

The chain recombines TRBV6-5 with TRBJ1-5, with a weak D call TRBD1 (5 bases). The CDR3 loop spans 14 amino acids. The germline V and J ends were trimmed by 6 bases and 0 bases, with 9 bases remaining between them. CDR1 and CDR2 from the germline V gene are MNHEY and SVGAGI. CDR3 DNA: TGTGCCAGCAGGAGGGGTTATAGCAATCAGCCCCAGCATTTT. Residues: CASRRGYSNQPQHF.

The V and J genes are TRBV2 and TRBJ1-2; no clear D gene. The V gene's germline CDR1 is SNHLY and CDR2 FYNNEI. V was trimmed by 3 bases and J by 8 bases, leaving 1 base between them. The CDR3 consists of 9 residues. CDR3 amino acids: CASSEGYTF. CDR3 in DNA: TGTGCCAGCAGTGAGGGCTACACCTTC. Full variable domain (outside the CDR3, taken from reference TRBV2 and TRBJ1-2): EPEVTQTPSHQVTQMGQEVILRCVPISNHLYFYWYRQILGQKVEFLVSFYNNEISEKSEIFDDQFSVERPDGSNFTLKIRSTKLEDSAMYFCASSEGYTFGSGTRLTVV.

This chain joins TRBV4-1 and TRBJ2-5; 9 positions agree with TRBD1. CDR1 and CDR2 (germline): MGHRA, YSYEKL. The length of the CDR3 is 15 residues. J gave up 4 bases and V 1 base, and 4 bases lay outside the gene matches. The CDR3 nucleotides are TGCGCCAGCAGCCAAGGCCCGACAGGGGGAGAGACCCAGTACTTC. Residues: CASSQGPTGGETQYF.

This clone was recorded once. Here the CDR3 DNA reads TGCGCCAGCAGCTTGGTGGGCAGGGAAAAACGCGAGACCCAGTACTTC. It encodes CASSLVGREKRETQYF. The chain recombines TRBV5-1 with TRBJ2-5; a possible D gene is TRBD1 (5 bases). The germline V gene encodes CDR1 SGHRS and CDR2 YFSETQ. The CDR3 has 16 amino acids. The germline V and J ends were trimmed by 0 bases and 5 bases, with 17 bases remaining between them.

This clone came up once. The V gene is TRBV5-8, the J gene TRBJ1-2; D gene unclear. The CDR3 spans 15 residues. CDR1 is SGHTS, CDR2 YDEGEE, per germline. V was clipped by 1 base and J by 0 bases, with 10 bases between them. The CDR3 protein is CASSLSLGANYGYTF. Written as DNA, the CDR3 is TGTGCCAGCAGCTTGAGTTTGGGAGCTAACTATGGCTACACCTTC. The full variable domain, completed using reference TRBV5-8 and TRBJ1-2, is EAGVTQSPTHLIKTRGQQATLRCSPISGHTSVYWYQQALGLGLQFLLWYDEGEERNRGNFPPRFSGRQFPNYSSELNVNALELEDSALYLCASSLSLGANYGYTFGSGTRLTVV.

In regard to this clone: Other DNA sequences from this sample encode an identical CDR3 as well. V is TRBV18 and J is TRBJ1-1, with no clear D. This CDR3 region has 13 residues. The V end lost 3 bases, the J end lost 0 bases, and 5 bases lay between the germline ends. Germline loops: CDR1 KGHSH, CDR2 LQKENI. The CDR3 nucleotides are TGTGCCAGCTCACCGGGCATGAACACTGAAGCTTTCTTT. Translation: CASSPGMNTEAFF. The full variable domain, its missing parts supplied by reference TRBV18 and TRBJ1-1, is NAGVMQNPRHLVRRRGQEARLRCSPMKGHSHVYWYRQLPEEGLKFMVYLQKENIIDESGMPKERFSAEFPKEGPSILRIQQVVRGDSAAYFCASSPGMNTEAFFGQGTRLTVV.

The chain links TRBV9 to TRBJ1-3; 9 bases are a match to TRBD1. This CDR3 region has 19 residues. J was trimmed by 0 bases and V by 3 bases; bases with no gene match: 13. Germline CDR1 reads SGDLS; CDR2 reads YYNGEE. The CDR3 DNA is TGTGCCAGCAGCGCCCTTCCGGGACAGGGCCCCCTCTCTGGAAACACCATATATTTT. This sequence encodes CASSALPGQGPLSGNTIYF.

V usage is TRBV15 and J usage is TRBJ2-6; D not resolved. Per the germline V gene, CDR1 is LNHNV and CDR2 is YYDKDF (reference sequence). The germline V and J ends were trimmed by 1 base and 1 base, with 11 bases remaining between them. The CDR3 has 17 residues. The CDR3 DNA reads TGTGCCACCAGCAGAGGAAATTGGGCATCTGGGGCCAACGTCCTGACTTTC. As protein: CATSRGNWASGANVLTF.

The gene calls are TRBV5-1 and TRBJ2-3; D gene ambiguous. Germline values: CDR1 SGHRS, CDR2 YFSETQ. The length of the CDR3 is 18 residues. V was pared by 0 bases and J by 0 bases, with 17 bases between. The CDR3 DNA is TGCGCCAGCAGCTTGGGGGCGTACGGTGGACCTAGCACAGATACGCAGTATTTT. Translating it yields CASSLGAYGGPSTDTQYF.

The chain uses TRBV30 and TRBJ1-2; D uncertain. CDR1 is GTSNPN and CDR2 is SVGIG in the germline V gene (reference sequence). Trimming left V 3 bases short and J 5 bases short, with 16 bases between. The CDR3 spans 14 residues. The CDR3 nucleotides read TGTGCCTGGAGCAGGAGACCAGATATTTATGGCTACACCTTC. It translates to CAWSRRPDIYGYTF.

This chain links TRBV7-3 with TRBJ2-1; the D gene is possibly TRBD1 (5 bases). Per germline, CDR1 SGHTA and CDR2 FQGTGA. Trimming left V 2 bases short and J 3 bases short, with 8 bases between. The length of the CDR3 is 14 residues. CDR3 protein: CASSLGHLYNEQFF. The CDR3 DNA follows: TGTGCCAGCAGCTTAGGACACCTCTACAATGAGCAGTTCTTC.

The V and J genes are TRBV7-2 and TRBJ2-7; D gene ambiguous. Germline lookup yields CDR1 SGHTA and CDR2 FQGNSA. Trimming shortened V by 5 bases and J by 4 bases, and 12 bases separated the two germline ends. There are 13 residues in the CDR3. CDR3 in DNA: TGTGCCAGCAGCCCACGCCGCGAATACGAGCAGTACTTC. Translating it yields CASSPRREYEQYF.

The chain carries TRBV15 and TRBJ2-2; 9 bases are shared with TRBD1. Unmatched junction bases numbered 5, after V lost 3 bases and J lost 6 bases. This CDR3 has 15 residues. From germline, CDR1 is LNHNV and CDR2 YYDKDF (reference sequence). CDR3 region: CATSRTQGASGELFF. The CDR3 DNA follows: TGTGCCACCAGCAGGACACAGGGGGCCTCCGGGGAGCTGTTTTTT.

This clone was observed once. This chain links TRBV11-2 with TRBJ1-3; the D gene is possibly TRBD1 (5 bases). The V gene's germline CDR1 is SGHAT and CDR2 FQNNGV. With 1 base removed from V and 0 bases from J, the gap between germline ends came to 10 bases. The CDR3 length is 16 residues. Here the CDR3 DNA reads TGTGCCAGCAGCTTAGTGGCAGGGCCCTCTGGAAACACCATATATTTT. Amino acid sequence: CASSLVAGPSGNTIYF. The full variable domain, in which reference TRBV11-2 and TRBJ1-3 provide the parts outside the CDR3, is EAGVAQSPRYKIIEKRQSVAFWCNPISGHATLYWYQQILGQGPKLLIQFQNNGVVDDSQLPKDRFSAERLKGVDSTLKIQPAKLEDSAVYLCASSLVAGPSGNTIYFGEGSWLTVV.

The chain combines TRBV6-6 with TRBJ2-5, with D perhaps matching TRBD2 (5 bases). This CDR3 spans 14 amino acids. Germline values: CDR1 MNHNY, CDR2 SVGAGI (reference sequence). V was shortened by 1 base and J by 2 bases, with 8 bases between the two germline ends. The CDR3 is CASSYFGDQETQYF. Written as DNA, the CDR3 is TGTGCCAGCAGTTACTTCGGGGATCAAGAGACCCAGTACTTC.